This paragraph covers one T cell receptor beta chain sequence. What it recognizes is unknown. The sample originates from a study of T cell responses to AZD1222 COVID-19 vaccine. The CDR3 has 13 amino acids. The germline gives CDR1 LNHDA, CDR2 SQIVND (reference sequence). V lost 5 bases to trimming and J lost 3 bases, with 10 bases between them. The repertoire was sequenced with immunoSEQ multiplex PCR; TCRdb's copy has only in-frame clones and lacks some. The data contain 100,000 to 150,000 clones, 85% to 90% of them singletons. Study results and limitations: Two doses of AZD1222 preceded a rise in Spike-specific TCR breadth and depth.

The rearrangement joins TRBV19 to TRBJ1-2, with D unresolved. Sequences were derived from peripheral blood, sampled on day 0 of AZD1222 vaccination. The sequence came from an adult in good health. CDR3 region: CASSSRTDYGYTF. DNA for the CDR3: TGTGCCAGTAGTTCTAGGACGGACTATGGCTACACCTTC.